One sample yielded the 22 T cell receptor beta chains listed below, sequenced in a study of shared clonotypes between healthy human individuals. The method was immunoSEQ multiplex PCR; TCRdb's version includes in-frame clones alone and lacks a portion of them. The data contain about 1,800,000 clones, 85% to 95% of them seen just once; the ten biggest clones take up around 1.2%. Cells designated naive CD8 were CD45RO-negative and were positively selected for CCR7, with terminally differentiated effector memory CD45RA+ cells excluded. The specimen sequenced was naive CD8+ T cells sorted from blood. The receptor source for this set is a man between 18 and 29 years old in good health.

The DNA for the CDR3 is TGTGCCAGCAGCTTGGGCCGACAGAGGCACGAGCAGTACTTC. It codes for CASSLGRQRHEQYF. V gene TRBV5-6 combines with J gene TRBJ2-7, with D maybe TRBD1 (5 bases). The length of the CDR3 is 14 residues. Germline CDR1 SGHDT, CDR2 YYEEEE. The V and J ends lost 0 bases and 5 bases respectively, with 12 bases between them.

The chain uses TRBV2 and TRBJ1-6; 7 nucleotides match TRBD1. The CDR3 totals 16 residues. J was trimmed by 4 bases and V by 6 bases; bases with no gene match: 9. The V gene's germline CDR1 is SNHLY and CDR2 FYNNEI. In nucleotides, the CDR3 is TGTGCCAGCAGGCTCATTACAGGGGAATATAATTCACCCCTCCACTTT. Translating it yields CASRLITGEYNSPLHF.

This sequence joins TRBV9 and TRBJ2-3; D unresolved. V lost 7 bases, J lost 4 bases, and 1 base lay in between. The CDR3 extends over 9 amino acids. Per germline, CDR1 SGDLS and CDR2 YYNGEE. The CDR3 sequence is CASSDTQYF. CDR3 nucleotides: TGTGCCAGCTCAGATACGCAGTATTTT.

V usage is TRBV7-9 and J usage is TRBJ2-7, with D tentatively TRBD1 (5 bases). Germline lookup yields CDR1 SEHNR and CDR2 FQNEAQ (reference sequence). V gave up 2 bases and J gave up 3 bases, with 14 bases separating them. The CDR3 totals 15 residues. The CDR3: CASSLIGVGVYEQYF. The CDR3 bases are TGTGCCAGCAGCTTAATTGGAGTAGGGGTCTACGAGCAGTACTTC.

J is TRBJ2-1 and V is TRBV10-3; TRBD1 agrees at 9 bases. The CDR3 runs to 18 residues. With V trimmed by 0 bases and J by 3 bases, 9 bases remained unmatched. Germline loops: CDR1 ENHRY, CDR2 SYGVKD. The CDR3 loop is CAISESPETGGIYNEQFF. For the CDR3, the DNA is TGTGCCATCAGTGAGTCGCCGGAAACAGGGGGCATCTACAATGAGCAGTTCTTC.

The chain uses TRBV6-5 and TRBJ2-1; possibly TRBD1 for D (6 bases). The germline gives CDR1 MNHEY, CDR2 SVGAGI. CDR3 length: 16 amino acids. V was pared by 0 bases and J by 6 bases, with 15 bases between. The CDR3 region is CASSYSAGEVGNEQFF. Here the CDR3 DNA reads TGTGCCAGCAGTTACTCGGCAGGGGAAGTAGGCAATGAGCAGTTCTTC.

The chain uses TRBV11-2 and TRBJ2-7; D is possibly TRBD1 (6 bases). The ends were cut back, 5 bases at V and 3 bases at J, with 17 bases in the middle. The CDR3 loop spans 15 amino acids. CDR1 is SGHAT and CDR2 is FQNNGV in the germline V gene. CDR3 in DNA: TGTGCCAGCAGCAACCGGGACAACCTCCTCTACGAGCAGTACTTC. It encodes CASSNRDNLLYEQYF.

This chain uses TRBV15 with TRBJ2-7, with TRBD1 matching 7 bases. CDR1 and CDR2 from the germline V gene are LNHNV and YYDKDF (reference sequence). This CDR3 is 14 amino acids long. The junction had 5 bases not matched to a gene; V was cut back by 0 bases and J by 6 bases. This CDR3 reads CATSRDLGGVEQYF. The DNA for the CDR3 is TGTGCCACCAGCAGAGACTTAGGGGGCGTCGAGCAGTACTTC.

The gene calls are TRBV9 and TRBJ2-5; D may be TRBD1 or TRBD2 (5 bases each). Germline V gene data show CDR1 as SGDLS and CDR2 as YYNGEE. The V gene lost 0 bases and the J gene lost 0 bases, with 9 bases spanning the gap. The CDR3 consists of 15 residues. CDR3 sequence (DNA): TGTGCCAGCAGCGTAGGGGACGGCTACCAAGAGACCCAGTACTTC. Residues: CASSVGDGYQETQYF.

The chain is built from TRBV27 and TRBJ1-2; D not resolved. The germline V gene has CDR1 MNHEY and CDR2 SMNVEV (reference sequence). The V gene lost 0 bases and the J gene lost 4 bases, with 18 bases spanning the gap. CDR3 length: 17 amino acids. The CDR3 loop reads CASSLSRQSGSAYGYTF. Written as DNA, the CDR3 is TGTGCCAGCAGTTTATCAAGACAATCGGGAAGTGCCTATGGCTACACCTTC.

V usage is TRBV10-2 and J usage is TRBJ2-5; D is unresolved. Germline CDR1 reads WSHSY; CDR2 reads SAAADI. The ends were cut back, 0 bases at V and 0 bases at J, with 11 bases in the middle. The CDR3 has 16 residues. CDR3 sequence (DNA): TGCGCCAGCAGTGAGTCGTCCGACTTGTACCAAGAGACCCAGTACTTC. Protein product: CASSESSDLYQETQYF.

The chain has TRBV19 and TRBJ2-7; D is ambiguous. Germline CDR1 LNHDA, CDR2 SQIVND (reference sequence). Trimming took off 4 bases at V and 7 bases at J, with 17 bases between the two ends. The CDR3 loop spans 14 amino acids. DNA for the CDR3: TGTGCCAGTAGTACCTCCACAGCTAAAGGGGAGCAGTACTTC. Translated: CASSTSTAKGEQYF. The full variable domain, its missing parts supplied by reference TRBV19 and TRBJ2-7, is DGGITQSPKYLFRKEGQNVTLSCEQNLNHDAMYWYRQDPGQGLRLIYYSQIVNDFQKGDIAEGYSVSREKKESFPLTVTSAQKNPTAFYLCASSTSTAKGEQYFGPGTRLTVT.

V usage is TRBV9 and J usage is TRBJ2-3; 13 bases map to TRBD2. Germline-derived CDR1 and CDR2 are SGDLS and YYNGEE. The CDR3 runs to 16 residues. Trimming removed 0 bases from V and 5 bases from J; junction bases left unmatched: 3. The CDR3 DNA follows: TGTGCCAGCAGCGTAGGACTAGCGGGAGGAGTAGATACGCAGTATTTT. Its translation: CASSVGLAGGVDTQYF.

The V and J genes are TRBV13 and TRBJ2-2; 7 bases align to TRBD2. The germline V gene has CDR1 PRHDT and CDR2 FYEKMQ (reference sequence). The V segment lost 0 bases and the J segment 5 bases; nucleotides outside the gene matches: 6. The length of the CDR3 is 16 residues. This chain's CDR3 is CASSLGYSRGTGELFF. In DNA form, the CDR3 reads TGTGCCAGCAGCTTAGGATACTCGCGGGGGACCGGGGAGCTGTTTTTT.

The rearrangement uses TRBV2 and TRBJ2-7; D remains ambiguous. Trimming removed 4 bases at V and 6 bases at J, with 10 bases between. The CDR3 sequence is 12 residues long. Germline CDR1 reads SNHLY; CDR2 reads FYNNEI. The CDR3 DNA is TGTGCCAGCAGTGGTGGACGGATCGAGCAGTACTTC. It specifies CASSGGRIEQYF.

J is TRBJ1-2 and V is TRBV5-6, with no clear D. From germline, CDR1 is SGHDT and CDR2 YYEEEE. Deletions cut 0 bases from V and 0 bases from J, with 6 bases between. The CDR3 is made up of 14 amino acids. CDR3 in DNA: TGTGCCAGCAGCTTGGACGGAGCTAACTATGGCTACACCTTC. Encoded protein: CASSLDGANYGYTF.

A remark on this clone: Other nucleotide sequences from this sample produce the same CDR3. This sequence joins TRBV2 and TRBJ2-7, with D unresolved. V lost 3 bases and J 0 bases, leaving 6 bases between the germline ends. Germline CDR1 is SNHLY and CDR2 is FYNNEI. This CDR3 region has 13 residues. The CDR3, as DNA: TGTGCCAGCAGTGAGGGCCACTCCTACGAGCAGTACTTC. The encoded protein is CASSEGHSYEQYF. The variable domain in full, completed from reference TRBV2 and TRBJ2-7, reads EPEVTQTPSHQVTQMGQEVILRCVPISNHLYFYWYRQILGQKVEFLVSFYNNEISEKSEIFDDQFSVERPDGSNFTLKIRSTKLEDSAMYFCASSEGHSYEQYFGPGTRLTVT.

This CDR3 is CASSPSTGSLTYGYTF. The DNA for the CDR3 is TGTGCCAGCAGTCCTTCGACAGGGTCCCTGACCTATGGCTACACCTTC. This chain links TRBV27 with TRBJ1-2, with 7 bases lining up with TRBD1. Per germline, CDR1 MNHEY and CDR2 SMNVEV (reference sequence). After removal of 5 bases from V and 4 bases from J, the junction contained 13 bases not matched to a gene. There are 16 residues in the CDR3.

The chain joins TRBV5-1 to TRBJ1-2; 9 nucleotides align to TRBD1. The CDR3 is 15 residues long. V gave up 4 bases and J gave up 1 base; unmatched junction bases: 5. CDR1 SGHRS and CDR2 YFSETQ come from the germline V gene. Written as DNA, the CDR3 is TGCGCCAGCAGCATGGGACAGGGCAGTAACTATGGCTACACCTTC. Protein: CASSMGQGSNYGYTF.

The V gene is TRBV7-9, the J gene TRBJ2-7; possibly TRBD1 or TRBD2 for D (5 bases each). Germline V gives CDR1 SEHNR, CDR2 FQNEAQ (reference sequence). The CDR3 loop spans 14 amino acids. Trimming pared 5 bases from V and 4 bases from J, leaving 15 bases between. This CDR3 reads CASSHPGRFYEQYF. CDR3 DNA sequence: TGTGCCAGCAGCCATCCGGGACGATTTTACGAGCAGTACTTC.

CDR3 amino acids: CASSLNGVETQYF. The CDR3, as DNA: TGTGCCAGCAGCTTGAACGGGGTGGAGACCCAGTACTTC. The chain employs TRBV5-6 and TRBJ2-5; weak D call: TRBD2 (5 bases). Germline V gene sequence: CDR1 SGHDT, CDR2 YYEEEE. V shed 1 base and J shed 5 bases, with 9 bases lying between them. This CDR3 has 13 residues.

A remark on this clone: The sample holds other DNA sequences that translate to the same CDR3. V is TRBV9 and J is TRBJ1-2, with D possibly matching TRBD1 (6 bases). Trimming pared 4 bases from V and 1 base from J, leaving 8 bases between. CDR1 is SGDLS and CDR2 is YYNGEE in the germline V gene. The CDR3 covers 13 residues. CDR3 in amino acids: CASSPGDNYGYTF. The CDR3 coding sequence is TGTGCCAGCAGCCCAGGGGATAACTATGGCTACACCTTC.